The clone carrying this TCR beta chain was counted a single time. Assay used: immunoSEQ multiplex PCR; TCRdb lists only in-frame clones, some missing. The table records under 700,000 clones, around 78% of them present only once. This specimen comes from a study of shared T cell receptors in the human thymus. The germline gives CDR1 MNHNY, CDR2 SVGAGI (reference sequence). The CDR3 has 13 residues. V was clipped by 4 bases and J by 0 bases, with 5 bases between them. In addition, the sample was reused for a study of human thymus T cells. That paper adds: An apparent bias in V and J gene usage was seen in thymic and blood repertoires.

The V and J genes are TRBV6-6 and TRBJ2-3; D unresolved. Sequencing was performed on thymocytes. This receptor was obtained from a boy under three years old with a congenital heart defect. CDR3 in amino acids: CASSWASTDTQYF. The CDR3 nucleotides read TGTGCCAGCAGTTGGGCTAGCACAGATACGCAGTATTTT.